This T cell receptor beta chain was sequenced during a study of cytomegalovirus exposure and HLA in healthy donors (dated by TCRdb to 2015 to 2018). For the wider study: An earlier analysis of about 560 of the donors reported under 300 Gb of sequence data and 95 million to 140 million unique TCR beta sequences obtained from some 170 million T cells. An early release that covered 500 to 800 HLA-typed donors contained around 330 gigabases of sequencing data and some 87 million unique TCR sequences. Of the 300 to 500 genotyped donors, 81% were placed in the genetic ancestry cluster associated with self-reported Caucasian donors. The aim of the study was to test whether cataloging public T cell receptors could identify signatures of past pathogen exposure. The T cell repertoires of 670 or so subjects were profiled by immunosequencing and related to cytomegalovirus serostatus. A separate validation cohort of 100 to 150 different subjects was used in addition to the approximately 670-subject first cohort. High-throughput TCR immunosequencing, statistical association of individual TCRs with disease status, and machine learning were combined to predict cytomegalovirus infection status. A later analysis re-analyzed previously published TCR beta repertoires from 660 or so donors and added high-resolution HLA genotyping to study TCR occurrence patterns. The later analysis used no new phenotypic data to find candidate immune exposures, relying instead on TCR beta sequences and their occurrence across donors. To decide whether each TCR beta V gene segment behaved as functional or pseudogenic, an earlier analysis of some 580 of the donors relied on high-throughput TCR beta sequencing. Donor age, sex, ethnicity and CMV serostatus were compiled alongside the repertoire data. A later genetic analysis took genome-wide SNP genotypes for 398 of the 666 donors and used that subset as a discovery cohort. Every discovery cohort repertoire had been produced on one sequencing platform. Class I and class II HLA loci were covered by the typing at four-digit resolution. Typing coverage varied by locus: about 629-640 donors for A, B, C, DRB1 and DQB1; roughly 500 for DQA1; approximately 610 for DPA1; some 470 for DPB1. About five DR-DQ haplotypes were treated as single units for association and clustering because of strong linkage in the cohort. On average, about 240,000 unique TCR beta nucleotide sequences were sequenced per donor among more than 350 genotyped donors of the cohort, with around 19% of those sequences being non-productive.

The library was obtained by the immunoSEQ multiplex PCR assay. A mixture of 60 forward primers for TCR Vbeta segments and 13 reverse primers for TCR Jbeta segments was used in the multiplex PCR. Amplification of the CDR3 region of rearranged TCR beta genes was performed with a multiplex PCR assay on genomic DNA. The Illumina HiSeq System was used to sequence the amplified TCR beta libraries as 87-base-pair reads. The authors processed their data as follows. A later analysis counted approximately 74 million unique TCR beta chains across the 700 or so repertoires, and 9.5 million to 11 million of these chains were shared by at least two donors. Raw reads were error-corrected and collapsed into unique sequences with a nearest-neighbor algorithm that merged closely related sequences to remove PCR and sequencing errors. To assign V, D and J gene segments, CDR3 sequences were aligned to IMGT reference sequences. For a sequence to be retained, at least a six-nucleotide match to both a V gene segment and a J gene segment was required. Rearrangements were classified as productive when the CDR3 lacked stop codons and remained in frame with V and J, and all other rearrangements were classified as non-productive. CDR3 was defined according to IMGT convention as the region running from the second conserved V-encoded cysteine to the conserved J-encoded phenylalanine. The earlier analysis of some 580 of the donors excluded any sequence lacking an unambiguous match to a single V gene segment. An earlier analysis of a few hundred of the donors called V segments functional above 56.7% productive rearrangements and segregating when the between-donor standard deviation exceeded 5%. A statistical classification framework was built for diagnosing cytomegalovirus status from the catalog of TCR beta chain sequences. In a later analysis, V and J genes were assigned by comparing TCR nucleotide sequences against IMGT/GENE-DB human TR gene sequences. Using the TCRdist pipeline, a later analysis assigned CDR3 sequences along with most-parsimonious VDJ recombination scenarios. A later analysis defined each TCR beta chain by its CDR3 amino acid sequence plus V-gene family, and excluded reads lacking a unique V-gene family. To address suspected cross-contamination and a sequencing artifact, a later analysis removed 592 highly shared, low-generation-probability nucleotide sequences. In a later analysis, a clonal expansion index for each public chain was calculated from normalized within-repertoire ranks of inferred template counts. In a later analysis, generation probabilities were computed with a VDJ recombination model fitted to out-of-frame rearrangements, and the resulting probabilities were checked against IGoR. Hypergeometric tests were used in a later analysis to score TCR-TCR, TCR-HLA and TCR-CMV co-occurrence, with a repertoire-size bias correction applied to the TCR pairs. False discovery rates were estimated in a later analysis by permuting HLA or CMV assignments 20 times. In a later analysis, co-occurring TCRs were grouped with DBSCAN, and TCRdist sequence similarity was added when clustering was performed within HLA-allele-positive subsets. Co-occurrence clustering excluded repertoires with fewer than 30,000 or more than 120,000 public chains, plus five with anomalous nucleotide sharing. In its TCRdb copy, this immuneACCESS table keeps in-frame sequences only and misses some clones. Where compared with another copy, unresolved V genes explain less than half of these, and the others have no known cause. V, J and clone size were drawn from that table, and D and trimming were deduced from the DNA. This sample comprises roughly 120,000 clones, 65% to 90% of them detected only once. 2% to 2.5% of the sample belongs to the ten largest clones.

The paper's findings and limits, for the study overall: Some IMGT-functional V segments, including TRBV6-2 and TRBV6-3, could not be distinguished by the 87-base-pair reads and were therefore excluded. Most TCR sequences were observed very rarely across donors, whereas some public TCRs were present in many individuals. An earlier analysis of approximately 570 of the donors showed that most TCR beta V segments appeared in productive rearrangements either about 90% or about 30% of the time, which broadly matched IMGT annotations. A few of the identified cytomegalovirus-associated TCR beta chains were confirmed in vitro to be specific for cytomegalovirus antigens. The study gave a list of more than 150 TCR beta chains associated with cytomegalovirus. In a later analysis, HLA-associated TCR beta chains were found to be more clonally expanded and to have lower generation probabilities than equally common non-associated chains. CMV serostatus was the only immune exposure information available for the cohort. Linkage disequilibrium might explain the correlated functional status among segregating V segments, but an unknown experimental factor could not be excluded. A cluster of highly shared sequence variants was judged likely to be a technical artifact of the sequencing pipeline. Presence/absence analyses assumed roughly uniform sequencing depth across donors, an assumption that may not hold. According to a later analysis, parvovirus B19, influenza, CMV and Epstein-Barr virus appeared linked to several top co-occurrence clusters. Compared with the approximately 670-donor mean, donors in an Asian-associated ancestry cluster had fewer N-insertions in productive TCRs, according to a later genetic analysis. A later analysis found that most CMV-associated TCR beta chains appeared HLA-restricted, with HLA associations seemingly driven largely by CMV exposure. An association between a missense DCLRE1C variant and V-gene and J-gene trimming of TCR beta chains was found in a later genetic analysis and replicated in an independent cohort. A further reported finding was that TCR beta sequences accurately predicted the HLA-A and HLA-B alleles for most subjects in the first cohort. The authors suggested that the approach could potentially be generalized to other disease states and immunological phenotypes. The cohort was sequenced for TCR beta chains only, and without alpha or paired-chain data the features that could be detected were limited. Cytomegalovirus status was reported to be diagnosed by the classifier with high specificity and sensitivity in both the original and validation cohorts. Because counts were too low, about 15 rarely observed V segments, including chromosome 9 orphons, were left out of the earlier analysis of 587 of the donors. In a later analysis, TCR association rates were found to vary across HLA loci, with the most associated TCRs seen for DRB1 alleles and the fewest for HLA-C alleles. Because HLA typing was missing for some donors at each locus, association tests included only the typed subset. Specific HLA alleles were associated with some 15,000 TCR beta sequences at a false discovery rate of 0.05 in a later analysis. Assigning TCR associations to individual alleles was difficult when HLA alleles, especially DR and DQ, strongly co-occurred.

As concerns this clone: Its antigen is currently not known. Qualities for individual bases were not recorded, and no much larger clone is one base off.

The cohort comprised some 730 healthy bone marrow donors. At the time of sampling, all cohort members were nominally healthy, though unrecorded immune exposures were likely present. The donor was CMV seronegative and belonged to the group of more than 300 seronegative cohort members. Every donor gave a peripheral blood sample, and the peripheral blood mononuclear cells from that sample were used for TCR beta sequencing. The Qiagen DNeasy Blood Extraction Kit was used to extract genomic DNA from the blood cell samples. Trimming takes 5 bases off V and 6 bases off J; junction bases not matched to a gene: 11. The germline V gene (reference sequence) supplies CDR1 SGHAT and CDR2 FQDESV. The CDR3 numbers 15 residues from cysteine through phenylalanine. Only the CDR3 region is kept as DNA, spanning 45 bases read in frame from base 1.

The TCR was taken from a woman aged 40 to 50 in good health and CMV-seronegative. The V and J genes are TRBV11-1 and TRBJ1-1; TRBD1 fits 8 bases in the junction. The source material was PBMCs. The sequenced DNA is TGTGCCAGCAGCGCATCCGGGACAGGTGAGGCTGAAGCTTTCTTT. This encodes CASSASGTGEAEAFF.